This T cell receptor (beta chain) was profiled in a study of blood T cell repertoires in COVID-19. About the study: Sources were T cells, B-cell-depleted T cells, or PBMCs; the material itself was cDNA or gDNA.

Per the original data handling: Researchers report that nucleated cell counts were estimated from reference gene primer amplification. Measured with immunoSEQ multiplex PCR; TCRdb has only the in-frame clones, and not every one. That table supplies the V and J calls and clone size; D and trimming were determined from the DNA. The table has about 370,000 clones, more than 80% seen once; the top ten hold 2.5% to 3.5%. The CDR3 has 15 residues. The germline V gene encodes CDR1 MDHEN and CDR2 SYDVKM. Trimming cost V 5 bases and J 1 base, with 12 bases left between them. This receptor was obtained from a woman aged 30 to 39 with COVID-19, enrolled during active disease. The specimen was peripheral blood. This chain connects TRBV28 to TRBJ1-5, with D possibly matching TRBD1 (5 bases). The CDR3 DNA is TGTGCCAGCAGTCAAGTATGGGGCAGCAATCAGCCCCAGCATTTT. Translation: CASSQVWGSNQPQHF.